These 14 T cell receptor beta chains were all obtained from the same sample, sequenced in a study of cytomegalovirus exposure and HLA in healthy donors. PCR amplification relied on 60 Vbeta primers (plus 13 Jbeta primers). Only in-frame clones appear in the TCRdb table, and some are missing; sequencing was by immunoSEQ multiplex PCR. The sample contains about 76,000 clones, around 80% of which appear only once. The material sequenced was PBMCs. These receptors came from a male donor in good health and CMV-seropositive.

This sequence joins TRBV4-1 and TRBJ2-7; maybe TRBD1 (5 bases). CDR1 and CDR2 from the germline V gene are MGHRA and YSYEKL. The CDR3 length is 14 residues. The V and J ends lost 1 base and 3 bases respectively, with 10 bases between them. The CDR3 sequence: CASSQATRDYEQYF. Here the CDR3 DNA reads TGCGCCAGCAGCCAAGCAACCAGGGACTACGAGCAGTACTTC.

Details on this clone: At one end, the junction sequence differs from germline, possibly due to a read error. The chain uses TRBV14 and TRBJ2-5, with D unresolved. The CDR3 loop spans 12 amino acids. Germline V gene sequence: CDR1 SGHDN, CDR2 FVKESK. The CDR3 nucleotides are TGTGCCAGCAGCCAGGTCTTAGAGGCCCAGTACTTC. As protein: CASSQVLEAQYF. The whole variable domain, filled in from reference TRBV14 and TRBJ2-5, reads EAGVTQFPSHSVIEKGQTVTLRCDPISGHDNLYWYRRVMGKEIKFLLHFVKESKQDESGMPNNRFLAERTGGTYSTLKVQPAELEDSGVYFCASSQVLEAQYFGPGTRLLVL.

The CDR3 region is CASSKGAEGSGELFF. The CDR3 DNA sequence: TGTGCCAGCAGCAAAGGGGCAGAAGGATCCGGGGAGCTGTTTTTT. The chain carries TRBV21-1 and TRBJ2-2; no check of the table's D call, TRBD1, against the DNA was made. TRBV21-1 is an annotated pseudogene. The length of the CDR3 is 15 residues.

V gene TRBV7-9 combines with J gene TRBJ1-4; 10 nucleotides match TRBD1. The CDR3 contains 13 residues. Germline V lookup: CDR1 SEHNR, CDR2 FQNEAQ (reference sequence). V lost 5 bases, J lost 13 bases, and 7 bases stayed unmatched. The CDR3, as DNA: TGTGCCAGCAGCACTACGGGACAGGGGAGACTGTTTTTT. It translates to CASSTTGQGRLFF.

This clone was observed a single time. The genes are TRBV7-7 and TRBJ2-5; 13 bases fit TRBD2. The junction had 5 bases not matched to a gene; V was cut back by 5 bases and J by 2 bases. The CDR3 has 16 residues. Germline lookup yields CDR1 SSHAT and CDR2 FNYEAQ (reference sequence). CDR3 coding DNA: TGTGCCAGCAGCCCCACGGGACTAGCGGGGCAAGAGACCCAGTACTTC. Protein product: CASSPTGLAGQETQYF.

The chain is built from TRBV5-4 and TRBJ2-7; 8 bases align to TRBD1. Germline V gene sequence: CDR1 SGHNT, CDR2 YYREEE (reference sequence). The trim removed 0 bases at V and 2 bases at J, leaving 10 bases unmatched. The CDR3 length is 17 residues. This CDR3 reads CASSLGTGLGSTYEQYF. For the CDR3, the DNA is TGTGCCAGCAGCTTGGGGACAGGGTTGGGGTCCACCTACGAGCAGTACTTC.

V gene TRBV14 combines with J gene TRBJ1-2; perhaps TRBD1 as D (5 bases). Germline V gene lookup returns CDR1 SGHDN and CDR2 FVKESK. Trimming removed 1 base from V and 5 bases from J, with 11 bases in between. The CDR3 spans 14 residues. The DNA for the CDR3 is TGTGCCAGCAGCCAAGGCATAGACAGATATGGCTACACCTTC. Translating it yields CASSQGIDRYGYTF.

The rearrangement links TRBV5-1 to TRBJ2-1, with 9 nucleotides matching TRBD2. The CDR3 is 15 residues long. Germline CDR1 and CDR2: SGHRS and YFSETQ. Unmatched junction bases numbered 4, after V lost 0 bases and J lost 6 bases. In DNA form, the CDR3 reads TGCGCCAGCAGCTTGGCAGCGGGAGGAGTCAATGAGCAGTTCTTC. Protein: CASSLAAGGVNEQFF.

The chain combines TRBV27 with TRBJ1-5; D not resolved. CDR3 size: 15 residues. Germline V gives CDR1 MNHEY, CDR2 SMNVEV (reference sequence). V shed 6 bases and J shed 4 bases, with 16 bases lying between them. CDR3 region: CASRPSQSFNQPQHF. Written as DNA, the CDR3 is TGTGCCAGCAGGCCTAGCCAGAGCTTTAATCAGCCCCAGCATTTT.

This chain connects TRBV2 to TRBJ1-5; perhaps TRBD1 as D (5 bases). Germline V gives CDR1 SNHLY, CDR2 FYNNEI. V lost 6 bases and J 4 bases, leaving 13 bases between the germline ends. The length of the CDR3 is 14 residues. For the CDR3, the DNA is TGTGCCAGCAGCCCCCGGGGGGGAAATCAGCCCCAGCATTTT. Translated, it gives CASSPRGGNQPQHF.

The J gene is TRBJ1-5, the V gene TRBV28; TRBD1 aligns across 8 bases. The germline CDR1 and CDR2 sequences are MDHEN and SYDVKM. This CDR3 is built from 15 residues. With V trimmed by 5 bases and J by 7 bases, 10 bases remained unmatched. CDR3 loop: CASSQGQGQGQPQHF. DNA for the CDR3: TGTGCCAGCAGTCAAGGACAGGGACAAGGGCAGCCCCAGCATTTT. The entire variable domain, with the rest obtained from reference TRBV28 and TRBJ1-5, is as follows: DVKVTQSSRYLVKRTGEKVFLECVQDMDHENMFWYRQDPGLGLRLIYFSYDVKMKEKGDIPEGYSVSREKKERFSLILESASTNQTSMYLCASSQGQGQGQPQHFGDGTRLSIL.

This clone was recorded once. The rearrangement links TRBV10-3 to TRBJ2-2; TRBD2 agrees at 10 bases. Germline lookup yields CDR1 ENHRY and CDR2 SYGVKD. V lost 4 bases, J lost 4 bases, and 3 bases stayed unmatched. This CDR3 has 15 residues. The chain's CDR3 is CAISGSSGSTGELFF. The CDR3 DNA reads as TGTGCCATCAGTGGGTCTAGCGGGAGCACCGGGGAGCTGTTTTTT.

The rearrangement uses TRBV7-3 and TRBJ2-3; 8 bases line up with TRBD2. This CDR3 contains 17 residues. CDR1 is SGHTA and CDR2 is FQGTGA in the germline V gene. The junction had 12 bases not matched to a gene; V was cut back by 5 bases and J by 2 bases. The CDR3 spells CASSPRTSPYSTDTQYF. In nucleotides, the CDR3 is TGTGCCAGCAGCCCGCGGACTAGCCCCTACTCCACAGATACGCAGTATTTT. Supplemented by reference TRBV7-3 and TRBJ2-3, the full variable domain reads GAGVSQTPSNKVTEKGKYVELRCDPISGHTALYWYRQSLGQGPEFLIYFQGTGAADDSGLPNDRFFAVRPEGSVSTLKIQRTERGDSAVYLCASSPRTSPYSTDTQYFGPGTRLTVL.

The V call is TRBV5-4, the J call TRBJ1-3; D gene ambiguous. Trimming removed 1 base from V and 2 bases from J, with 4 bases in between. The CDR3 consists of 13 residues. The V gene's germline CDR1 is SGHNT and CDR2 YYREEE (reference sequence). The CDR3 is CASSLQTGNTIYF. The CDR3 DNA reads TGTGCCAGCAGCTTGCAGACTGGAAACACCATATATTTT.